These T cell receptor beta chains were read from a single sample in a study of CD8 T cells in Susac syndrome. TCRdb re-called the immunoSEQ multiplex PCR reads through MiXCR, storing one row per CDR3 protein. The repertoire holds 120,000 to 150,000 distinct CDR3 sequences, with approximately 95% as singletons. Sequenced input: CD8+ T cells from PBMCs. These receptors all come from a human donor in good health. The CDR3 runs from the conserved cysteine through the conserved F or W. Fields, in order: CDR3 length, D gene, V gene, clone size, J gene, CDR3 DNA, CDR3 protein. The D gene is left open where the match is weak. Not every row has a clone size; where given, it reads once, few, many or a size class.

len: 16
d_gene: NA
v_gene: TRBV2
abundance: NA
j_gene: TRBJ1-2
CDR3nt: TGTGCCAGCAGTGTCAGTCAAGGGTCGTGGTACTATGGCTACACCTTC
CDR3aa: CASSVSQGSWYYGYTF

len: 15
d_gene: NA
v_gene: TRBV23-1
abundance: NA
j_gene: TRBJ1-2
CDR3nt: TGCGCCAGCAGTCAACCCTCGGCAGCGGACTATGGCTACACCTTC
CDR3aa: CASSQPSAADYGYTF

len: 12
d_gene: NA
v_gene: TRBV20-1
abundance: NA
j_gene: TRBJ2-1
CDR3nt: TGCAGTGCACCGGGAGAGTACAATGAGCAGTTCTTC
CDR3aa: CSAPGEYNEQFF

len: 14
d_gene: NA
v_gene: TRBV27
abundance: NA
j_gene: TRBJ2-7
CDR3nt: TGTGCCAGCAGTTTATCTCCAGGGAGCCACGAGCAGTACTTC
CDR3aa: CASSLSPGSHEQYF

len: 13
d_gene: NA
v_gene: TRBV11-1
abundance: NA
j_gene: TRBJ2-1
CDR3nt: TGTGCCAGCAGCCCTGTTTTTGACAATGAGCAGTTCTTC
CDR3aa: CASSPVFDNEQFF

len: 18
d_gene: NA
v_gene: TRBV15
abundance: NA
j_gene: TRBJ2-7
CDR3nt: TGTGCCACCAGCAGAGTACCAAGCGGGCCGCCGAGGTCCTACGAGCAGTACTTC
CDR3aa: CATSRVPSGPPRSYEQYF

len: 14
d_gene: NA
v_gene: TRBV13
abundance: once
j_gene: TRBJ1-3
CDR3nt: TGTGCCAGCAGCTCGATCCTTGACAGGATTGTCATATATTTT
CDR3aa: CASSSILDRIVIYF

len: 16
d_gene: TRBD2
v_gene: TRBV4-2
abundance: NA
j_gene: TRBJ2-1
CDR3nt: TGTGCCAGCAGCCAAGAGCCTAGCGGGGTGGGCGATGAGCAGTTCTTC
CDR3aa: CASSQEPSGVGDEQFF

len: 12
d_gene: NA
v_gene: TRBV29-1
abundance: NA
j_gene: TRBJ1-2
CDR3nt: TGCAGCGTTGTGGAAGCTAACTATGGCTACACCTTC
CDR3aa: CSVVEANYGYTF

len: 15
d_gene: NA
v_gene: TRBV20-1
abundance: NA
j_gene: TRBJ2-7
CDR3nt: TGCAGTGCAAAGGCGACCGTCACACTCTTCGGCGAGCAGTACTTC
CDR3aa: CSAKATVTLFGEQYF

len: 16
d_gene: TRBD2
v_gene: TRBV27
abundance: NA
j_gene: TRBJ2-3
CDR3nt: TGTGCCAGCAGTAACCCTTTAGCGGGAGCATTAGATACGCAGTATTTT
CDR3aa: CASSNPLAGALDTQYF

len: 13
d_gene: NA
v_gene: TRBV28
abundance: NA
j_gene: TRBJ2-1
CDR3nt: TGTGCCAGCAGTCGGACCAGCGACAATGAGCAGTTCTTC
CDR3aa: CASSRTSDNEQFF

len: 12
d_gene: NA
v_gene: TRBV30
abundance: NA
j_gene: TRBJ2-7
CDR3nt: TGTGCCTGGAGTGTTTTAGGCTACGAGCAGTACTTC
CDR3aa: CAWSVLGYEQYF

len: 16
d_gene: TRBD2
v_gene: TRBV3-1
abundance: once
j_gene: TRBJ2-4
CDR3nt: TGTGCCAGCAGCCCAGGACTAGGTCTGGCCAAAAACATTCAGTACTTC
CDR3aa: CASSPGLGLAKNIQYF

len: 14
d_gene: NA
v_gene: TRBV9
abundance: NA
j_gene: TRBJ2-4
CDR3nt: TGTGCCAGCAGCGTAGCAGGGAGCGGAAACATTCAGTACTTC
CDR3aa: CASSVAGSGNIQYF

len: 15
d_gene: NA
v_gene: TRBV9
abundance: NA
j_gene: TRBJ2-5
CDR3nt: TGTGCCAGCAGCGACGGGACCTCCGGCCACGAGACCCAGTACTTC
CDR3aa: CASSDGTSGHETQYF

len: 14
d_gene: NA
v_gene: TRBV28
abundance: NA
j_gene: TRBJ2-5
CDR3nt: TGTGCCAGCAGGGCTCTTACGGGAGCAGAGACCCAGTACTTC
CDR3aa: CASRALTGAETQYF

len: 15
d_gene: NA
v_gene: TRBV9
abundance: once
j_gene: TRBJ2-3
CDR3nt: TGTGCCAGCAGCGTAGGGGGGGGCGGAGGAGATACGCAGTATTTT
CDR3aa: CASSVGGGGGDTQYF

len: 12
d_gene: NA
v_gene: TRBV4-1
abundance: NA
j_gene: TRBJ2-7
CDR3nt: TGCGCCAGCAGCCAAGTACGAGATCAGCAGTACTTC
CDR3aa: CASSQVRDQQYF

len: 15
d_gene: NA
v_gene: TRBV7-9
abundance: NA
j_gene: TRBJ2-5
CDR3nt: TGTGCCAGCAGCTCCGGGTCCCCGACGGCAGAGACCCAGTACTTC
CDR3aa: CASSSGSPTAETQYF

len: 13
d_gene: NA
v_gene: TRBV27
abundance: NA
j_gene: TRBJ2-4
CDR3nt: TGTGCCAGCAGTTCAGAAGCCAAAAACATTCAGTACTTC
CDR3aa: CASSSEAKNIQYF

len: 12
d_gene: NA
v_gene: TRBV20-1
abundance: NA
j_gene: TRBJ2-5
CDR3nt: TGCAGTGCTAGTGAGGGAATGGAGACCCAGTACTTC
CDR3aa: CSASEGMETQYF

len: 12
d_gene: NA
v_gene: TRBV30
abundance: NA
j_gene: TRBJ1-1
CDR3nt: TGTGCCTGGAGTATTCTGAACACTGAAGCTTTCTTT
CDR3aa: CAWSILNTEAFF

len: 14
d_gene: NA
v_gene: TRBV27
abundance: NA
j_gene: TRBJ1-2
CDR3nt: TGTGCCAGCAGATGGTCGGTGGACCAAACCGGCTACACCTTC
CDR3aa: CASRWSVDQTGYTF

len: 13
d_gene: TRBD2
v_gene: TRBV6-5
abundance: NA
j_gene: TRBJ2-7
CDR3nt: TGTGCCAGCAGTTACGAAGGGGAGGGCGAGCAGTACTTC
CDR3aa: CASSYEGEGEQYF

len: 15
d_gene: TRBD1
v_gene: TRBV29-1
abundance: NA
j_gene: TRBJ2-5
CDR3nt: TGCAGCGCCCTACAGGGGTTGGGATTCCAAGAGACCCAGTACTTC
CDR3aa: CSALQGLGFQETQYF

len: 15
d_gene: NA
v_gene: TRBV6-5
abundance: NA
j_gene: TRBJ2-3
CDR3nt: TGTGCCAGCAGTTACTCGGTGGGATTAACAGATACGCAGTATTTT
CDR3aa: CASSYSVGLTDTQYF

len: 15
d_gene: NA
v_gene: TRBV20-1
abundance: once
j_gene: TRBJ2-1
CDR3nt: TGCAGTGCCGACCTCCTGACCCGTATCAACAATGAGCAGTTCTTC
CDR3aa: CSADLLTRINNEQFF

len: 13
d_gene: TRBD1
v_gene: TRBV6-1
abundance: few
j_gene: TRBJ2-5
CDR3nt: TGTGCCAGCGGACAGGACAACCAAGAGACCCAGTACTTC
CDR3aa: CASGQDNQETQYF

len: 12
d_gene: NA
v_gene: TRBV7-3
abundance: NA
j_gene: TRBJ2-3
CDR3nt: TGTGCCAGCAGCTCCTCCCCAGATACGCAGTATTTT
CDR3aa: CASSSSPDTQYF

len: 13
d_gene: TRBD2
v_gene: TRBV6-1
abundance: few
j_gene: TRBJ2-5
CDR3nt: TGTGCCAGCAGTCTAGCGGGAGCTGAGACCCAGTACTTC
CDR3aa: CASSLAGAETQYF

len: 15
d_gene: NA
v_gene: TRBV20-1
abundance: NA
j_gene: TRBJ2-7
CDR3nt: TGCAGTGCTAGAGGGGGAATGCGGACTCCCTACGAGCAGTACTTC
CDR3aa: CSARGGMRTPYEQYF

len: 15
d_gene: TRBD1
v_gene: TRBV6-5
abundance: NA
j_gene: TRBJ2-7
CDR3nt: TGTGCCAGCAGAACACCGGGACAGGGGGCCTACGAGCAGTACTTC
CDR3aa: CASRTPGQGAYEQYF

len: 14
d_gene: NA
v_gene: TRBV6-5
abundance: once
j_gene: TRBJ1-5
CDR3nt: TGTGCCAGCAGTTACGGGTTCGCGGCTCAGCCCCAGCATTTT
CDR3aa: CASSYGFAAQPQHF

len: 14
d_gene: NA
v_gene: TRBV9
abundance: few
j_gene: TRBJ2-7
CDR3nt: TGTGCCAGCAGTGAGGACAGAGATGGCTTCGAGCAGTACTTC
CDR3aa: CASSEDRDGFEQYF

len: 11
d_gene: NA
v_gene: TRBV6-6
abundance: NA
j_gene: TRBJ2-7
CDR3nt: TGTGCCAGCAGGACAGTGAACGAGCAGTACTTC
CDR3aa: CASRTVNEQYF

len: 17
d_gene: NA
v_gene: TRBV27
abundance: once
j_gene: TRBJ2-4
CDR3nt: TGTGCCAGCAGCCGCCACAGGGAAGGGGGAACCAAAAACATTCAGTACTTC
CDR3aa: CASSRHREGGTKNIQYF

len: 13
d_gene: TRBD2
v_gene: TRBV6-5
abundance: NA
j_gene: TRBJ2-7
CDR3nt: TGTGCCATCAGTGAGTCGGGGGGATACGAGCAGTACTTC
CDR3aa: CAISESGGYEQYF

len: 13
d_gene: NA
v_gene: TRBV27
abundance: NA
j_gene: TRBJ2-7
CDR3nt: TGTGCCAGCAGTTTTAGCAGGGACTACGAGCAGTACTTC
CDR3aa: CASSFSRDYEQYF

len: 16
d_gene: NA
v_gene: TRBV4-3
abundance: NA
j_gene: TRBJ2-2
CDR3nt: TGCGCCAGCAGCCAAGATAAAGGGCTGAACACCGGGGAGCTGTTTTTT
CDR3aa: CASSQDKGLNTGELFF

len: 16
d_gene: NA
v_gene: TRBV5-1
abundance: NA
j_gene: TRBJ2-1
CDR3nt: TGCGCCAGCAGCTTGGGATTAGCGGCACTCTACAATGAGCAGTTCTTC
CDR3aa: CASSLGLAALYNEQFF

len: 15
d_gene: NA
v_gene: TRBV7-3
abundance: NA
j_gene: TRBJ2-1
CDR3nt: TGTGCCAGCAGCTTGGGGGGCGCGAGGGACAATGAGCAGTTCTTC
CDR3aa: CASSLGGARDNEQFF

len: 14
d_gene: NA
v_gene: TRBV3-1
abundance: NA
j_gene: TRBJ2-7
CDR3nt: TGTGCCAGCAGCCTCGGATATGGTGTAGTTGAGCAGTACTTC
CDR3aa: CASSLGYGVVEQYF

len: 16
d_gene: TRBD2
v_gene: TRBV12-3/TRBV12-4
abundance: NA
j_gene: TRBJ2-7
CDR3nt: TGTGCCAGCAGTAAGACTAGCGGGAGAGGGTTGGACGAGCAGTACTTC
CDR3aa: CASSKTSGRGLDEQYF

len: 15
d_gene: TRBD2
v_gene: TRBV27
abundance: NA
j_gene: TRBJ2-7
CDR3nt: TGTGCCAGCAGTTTAGATGGCGGGAGAGGATACGAGCAGTACTTC
CDR3aa: CASSLDGGRGYEQYF

len: 15
d_gene: TRBD2
v_gene: TRBV15
abundance: NA
j_gene: TRBJ2-5
CDR3nt: TGTGCCACCAGTAACCACCGGGGGGTGAAAGAGACCCAGTACTTC
CDR3aa: CATSNHRGVKETQYF

len: 15
d_gene: TRBD1
v_gene: TRBV29-1
abundance: NA
j_gene: TRBJ1-1
CDR3nt: TGCAGCGTTGAAGGTTCCGGGACAGGTCTCCCCGAAGCTTTCTTT
CDR3aa: CSVEGSGTGLPEAFF

len: 11
d_gene: NA
v_gene: TRBV29-1
abundance: NA
j_gene: TRBJ1-1
CDR3nt: TGCAGCGTCCAGGGGACCACTGAAGCTTTCTTT
CDR3aa: CSVQGTTEAFF

len: 13
d_gene: NA
v_gene: TRBV15
abundance: NA
j_gene: TRBJ1-1
CDR3nt: TGTGCCACCAGCGGCTCTTGGGGGACTGAAGCTTTCTTT
CDR3aa: CATSGSWGTEAFF

len: 13
d_gene: TRBD2
v_gene: TRBV5-1
abundance: NA
j_gene: TRBJ2-1
CDR3nt: TGCGCCAGCAGCTCGTGGGAGGGAGATGAGCAGTTCTTC
CDR3aa: CASSSWEGDEQFF

len: 13
d_gene: NA
v_gene: TRBV24-1
abundance: NA
j_gene: TRBJ2-5
CDR3nt: TGTGCCACCAGTGATTTGGGCGAAGAGACCCAGTACTTC
CDR3aa: CATSDLGEETQYF